This T cell receptor (beta chain) was sequenced for a study of cytotoxic CD8 clonotypes in ibrutinib-treated CLL. Data came from immunoSEQ multiplex PCR; TCRdb stores just in-frame clones and leaves some out. Counted here are tens of thousands of clones, about 76% occurring once; the ten biggest clones make up 4.8%. Germline V gene sequence: CDR1 SGDLS, CDR2 YYNGEE. There are 18 residues in the CDR3. The V and J ends lost 4 bases and 0 bases, in that order; junction bases with no gene match: 12. J is TRBJ2-2 and V is TRBV9; TRBD1 agrees at 7 bases. Sequencing was performed on PBMCs, taken after 12 months of ibrutinib treatment. The TCR sequence derives from a human donor with chronic lymphocytic leukemia. The CDR3 is CASSPRDSLAANTGELFF. For the CDR3, the DNA is TGTGCCAGCAGCCCCCGGGACAGCCTAGCCGCGAACACCGGGGAGCTGTTTTTT.